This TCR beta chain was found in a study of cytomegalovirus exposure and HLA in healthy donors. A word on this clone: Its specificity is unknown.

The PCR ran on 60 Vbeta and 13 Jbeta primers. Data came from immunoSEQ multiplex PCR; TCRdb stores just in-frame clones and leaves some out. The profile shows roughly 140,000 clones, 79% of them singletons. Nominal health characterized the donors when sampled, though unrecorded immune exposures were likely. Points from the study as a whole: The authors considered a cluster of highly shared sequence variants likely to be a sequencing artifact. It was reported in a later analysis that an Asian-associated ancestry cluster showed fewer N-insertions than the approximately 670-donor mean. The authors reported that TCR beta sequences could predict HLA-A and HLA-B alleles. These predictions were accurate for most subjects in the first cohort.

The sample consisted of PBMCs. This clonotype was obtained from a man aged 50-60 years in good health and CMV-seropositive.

DNA of the CDR3: TGTGCCACCAGCAGAGATATAGGACTAGCGGGAGGGATGCAGTTCTTC. This translates into CATSRDIGLAGGMQFF. The V call is TRBV15, the J call TRBJ2-1, with 15 nucleotides matching TRBD2. Germline loops: CDR1 LNHNV, CDR2 YYDKDF (reference sequence). The CDR3 consists of 16 residues. The V gene end was trimmed by 0 bases and the J gene end by 12 bases; junction bases not matched to a gene: 6.